The 17 T cell receptor beta chains presented below share a single source sample, sequenced in a study of blood T cell repertoires in COVID-19. Generated by immunoSEQ multiplex PCR, the TCRdb table keeps only in-frame clones and is missing some. Of hundreds of thousands of clones in the sample, around 90% were seen once. The sample taken for sequencing was PBMCs or T cells enriched from blood (not recorded which). The receptors originated from a woman between 40 and 50 years old who had recovered from COVID-19.

This clone came up once. The chain is built from TRBV5-8 and TRBJ1-5, with unresolved D. This CDR3 has 15 amino acids. The V gene's germline CDR1 is SGHTS and CDR2 YDEGEE. V gave up 0 bases and J gave up 0 bases, with 7 bases separating them. CDR3 nucleotides: TGTGCCAGCAGCTTGGGCCAACTTAGCAATCAGCCCCAGCATTTT. Protein: CASSLGQLSNQPQHF.

The chain carries TRBV6-2 or TRBV6-3 and TRBJ2-1; D might be TRBD2 (6 bases). The CDR3 is 16 residues long. Germline V gene data show CDR1 as MNHEY and CDR2 as SVGEGT. Trimming removed 6 bases at V and 6 bases at J, with 21 bases between. The CDR3 is CASSQASGPPPNEQFF. The CDR3 DNA follows: TGTGCCAGCAGCCAGGCGAGCGGGCCACCCCCCAATGAGCAGTTCTTC.

This clone has more than one count but fewer than ten. This rearrangement joins TRBV4-3 to TRBJ2-1, with TRBD1 matching 7 bases. J was trimmed by 3 bases and V by 5 bases; bases with no gene match: 4. CDR1 LGHNA and CDR2 YSLEER come from the germline V gene. The length of the CDR3 is 14 residues. The CDR3 region has the DNA TGCGCCAGCAGCAGACAGGGAAACTACAATGAGCAGTTCTTC. Its translation: CASSRQGNYNEQFF.

The J gene is TRBJ1-2, the V gene TRBV28; D gene uncertain. Trimming took off 4 bases at V and 4 bases at J, with 16 bases between the two ends. Germline values: CDR1 MDHEN, CDR2 SYDVKM. The CDR3 spans 15 residues. The CDR3, as DNA: TGTGCCAGCAGTTCGAATACCGGGTCTGGCTATGGCTACACCTTC. Translation gives CASSSNTGSGYGYTF.

The V gene is TRBV24-1, the J gene TRBJ1-2; 7 bases are shared with TRBD1. CDR1 and CDR2 (germline): KGHDR, SFDVKD. This CDR3 contains 12 residues. V dropped 5 bases and J dropped 8; count of bases not matched to a gene: 4. The CDR3 bases are TGTGCCACCAGTGGGGGGGACAGCGGCTACACCTTC. It translates to CATSGGDSGYTF.

V is TRBV27 and J is TRBJ2-5; possible D gene TRBD1, 6 bases. Trimming shortened V by 5 bases and J by 4 bases, and 8 bases separated the two germline ends. Per germline, CDR1 MNHEY and CDR2 SMNVEV (reference sequence). This CDR3 is built from 12 residues. CDR3 amino acids: CASSVTGETQYF. The CDR3 region has the DNA TGTGCCAGCAGTGTGACAGGAGAGACCCAGTACTTC.

The chain employs TRBV18 and TRBJ1-5, with D tentatively TRBD1 (5 bases). There are 17 residues in the CDR3. With 4 bases removed from V and 1 base from J, the gap between germline ends came to 17 bases. CDR1 and CDR2 (germline): KGHSH, LQKENI. Written as DNA, the CDR3 is TGTGCCAGCTCACGGGGGGTAGAGGGGCAAAGCAATCAGCCCCAGCATTTT. Translated, it gives CASSRGVEGQSNQPQHF.

The chain employs TRBV28 and TRBJ1-2; maybe TRBD1 (6 bases). Germline V gene sequence: CDR1 MDHEN, CDR2 SYDVKM. The CDR3 sequence is 13 residues long. Trimming cost V 6 bases and J 8 bases, with 16 bases left between them. CDR3 sequence: CASRRDTPFGYTF. As DNA, the CDR3 is TGTGCCAGCAGGAGGGACACGCCCTTCGGCTACACCTTC.

This clone has a single count. The chain has TRBV18 and TRBJ2-2, with TRBD1 identical over 7 bases. V trimming: 3 bases; J trimming: 4 bases; junction bases outside the gene matches: 5. This CDR3 comprises 15 residues. From germline, CDR1 is KGHSH and CDR2 LQKENI. CDR3 in DNA: TGTGCCAGCTCACCCGGACAGGACCTCACCGGGGAGCTGTTTTTT. This translates into CASSPGQDLTGELFF.

V gene TRBV27 combines with J gene TRBJ2-7, with 7 bases aligning to TRBD1. The CDR3 length is 13 residues. V shed 3 bases and J 6 bases; nucleotides not matched to a gene: 5. Germline V gene data show CDR1 as MNHEY and CDR2 as SMNVEV (reference sequence). CDR3 DNA sequence: TGTGCCAGCAGTTTGGAGACAGGGTTCGAGCAGTACTTC. Translated, it gives CASSLETGFEQYF.

This chain joins TRBV15 and TRBJ2-1; 9 nucleotides match TRBD2. The trim removed 0 bases at V and 3 bases at J, leaving 0 bases unmatched. The CDR3 totals 15 residues. Germline values: CDR1 LNHNV, CDR2 YYDKDF (reference sequence). The CDR3 loop reads CATSRETSGYNEQFF. In nucleotides, the CDR3 is TGTGCCACCAGCAGAGAGACTAGCGGCTACAATGAGCAGTTCTTC.

This chain links TRBV28 with TRBJ1-5; no firm D call. From germline, CDR1 is MDHEN and CDR2 SYDVKM. Trimming cost V 6 bases and J 7 bases, with 22 bases left between them. The CDR3 runs to 16 residues. CDR3 protein: CASSNPLRGLEQPQHF. CDR3 coding DNA: TGTGCCAGCAGCAATCCGTTGCGGGGATTGGAGCAGCCCCAGCATTTT.

In DNA, the CDR3 is TGTGCCAGCTCAACTAGTCCCGATAAAGGTGAAAAACTGTTTTTT. Protein product: CASSTSPDKGEKLFF. The chain uses TRBV18 and TRBJ1-4; D remains ambiguous. This CDR3 has 15 residues. The V end lost 5 bases, the J end lost 7 bases, and 17 bases lay between the germline ends. CDR1 is KGHSH, CDR2 LQKENI, per germline.

This clone was found a few times. The chain links TRBV6-6 to TRBJ2-1; 13 nucleotides agree with TRBD2. The CDR3 has 15 residues. Unmatched junction bases numbered 0, after V lost 6 bases and J lost 1 base. Per the germline V gene, CDR1 is MNHNY and CDR2 is SVGAGI (reference sequence). The CDR3 DNA reads TGTGCCAGCAGGGGACTAGCGGGATCCTACAATGAGCAGTTCTTC. The encoded protein is CASRGLAGSYNEQFF.

This clone was counted a single time. Germline is not matched at one junction end, which may reflect a read error. This chain links TRBV28 with TRBJ2-7, with D perhaps TRBD2 (6 bases). The CDR3 has 15 amino acids. CDR1 MDHEN and CDR2 SYDVKM come from the germline V gene. In DNA, the CDR3 is TGTGCCAGCAGTTTCCCTGTTGGTTTGTTGGGGGGACTCATCTTC. It encodes CASSFPVGLLGGLIF.

The chain carries TRBV9 and TRBJ1-4; D is unresolved. V was clipped by 0 bases and J by 7 bases, with 13 bases between them. Germline values: CDR1 SGDLS, CDR2 YYNGEE. The length of the CDR3 is 15 residues. CDR3 sequence reads: CASSVGGPAGEKLFF. CDR3 bases: TGTGCCAGCAGCGTAGGCGGGCCAGCGGGTGAAAAACTGTTTTTT.

The chain combines TRBV10-3 with TRBJ2-1; the match to TRBD2 covers 14 bases. This CDR3 has 19 amino acids. V lost 6 bases and J lost 8; bases outside the gene matches: 18. Looked up from germline, CDR1 is ENHRY and CDR2 is SYGVKD. CDR3 nucleotides: TGTGCCATCAGGGGGGGACTAGCGGGAGCGGGGTCAACCGCATATGAGCAGTTCTTC. Encoded protein: CAIRGGLAGAGSTAYEQFF.